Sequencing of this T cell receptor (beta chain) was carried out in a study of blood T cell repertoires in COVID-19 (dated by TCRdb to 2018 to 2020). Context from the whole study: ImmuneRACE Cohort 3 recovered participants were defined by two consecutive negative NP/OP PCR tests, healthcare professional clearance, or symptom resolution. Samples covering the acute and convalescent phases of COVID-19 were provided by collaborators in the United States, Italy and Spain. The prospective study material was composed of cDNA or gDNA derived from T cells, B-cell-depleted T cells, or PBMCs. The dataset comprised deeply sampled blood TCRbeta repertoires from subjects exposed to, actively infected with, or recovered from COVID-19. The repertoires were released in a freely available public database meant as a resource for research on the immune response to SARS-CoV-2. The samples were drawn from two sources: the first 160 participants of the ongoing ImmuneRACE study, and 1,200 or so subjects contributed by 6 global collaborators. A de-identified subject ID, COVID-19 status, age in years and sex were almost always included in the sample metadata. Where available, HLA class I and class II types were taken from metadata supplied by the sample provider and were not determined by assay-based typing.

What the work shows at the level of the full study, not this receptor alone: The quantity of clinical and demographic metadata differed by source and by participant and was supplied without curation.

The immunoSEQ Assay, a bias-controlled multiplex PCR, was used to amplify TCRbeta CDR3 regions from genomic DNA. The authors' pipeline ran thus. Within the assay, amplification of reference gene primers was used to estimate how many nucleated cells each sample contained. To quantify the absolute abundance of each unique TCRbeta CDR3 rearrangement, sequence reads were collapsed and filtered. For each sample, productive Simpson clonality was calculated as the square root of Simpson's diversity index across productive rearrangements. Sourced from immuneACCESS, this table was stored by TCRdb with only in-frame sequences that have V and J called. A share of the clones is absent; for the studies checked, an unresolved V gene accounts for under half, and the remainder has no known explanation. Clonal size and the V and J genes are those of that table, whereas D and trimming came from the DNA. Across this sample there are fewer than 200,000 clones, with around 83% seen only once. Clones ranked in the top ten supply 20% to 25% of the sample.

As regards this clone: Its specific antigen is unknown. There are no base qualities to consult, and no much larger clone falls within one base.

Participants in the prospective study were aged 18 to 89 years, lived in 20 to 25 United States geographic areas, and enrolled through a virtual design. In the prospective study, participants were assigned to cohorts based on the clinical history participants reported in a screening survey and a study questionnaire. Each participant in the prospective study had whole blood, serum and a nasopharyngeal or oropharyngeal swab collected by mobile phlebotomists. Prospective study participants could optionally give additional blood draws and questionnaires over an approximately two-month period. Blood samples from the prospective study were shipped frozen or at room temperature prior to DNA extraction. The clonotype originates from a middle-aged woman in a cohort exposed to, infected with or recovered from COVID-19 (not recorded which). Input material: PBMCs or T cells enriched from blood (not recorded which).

The nucleotide sequence is given as TGCGCCAGCAGCTTGAGAAGCGGGGGTACAAATGAGCAGTTCTTC. The encoded protein is CASSLRSGGTNEQFF. This chain is built from TRBV5-1 and TRBJ2-1; TRBD2 matches 8 bases in the middle. The germline V gene encodes CDR1 SGHRS and CDR2 YFSETQ. The CDR3 runs 15 amino acids, cysteine and phenylalanine included. Solely the CDR3 DNA is kept, with 45 bases framed from the first base. The germline V end is reduced by 1 base and the J end by 7 bases; junction bases left unmatched: 7.